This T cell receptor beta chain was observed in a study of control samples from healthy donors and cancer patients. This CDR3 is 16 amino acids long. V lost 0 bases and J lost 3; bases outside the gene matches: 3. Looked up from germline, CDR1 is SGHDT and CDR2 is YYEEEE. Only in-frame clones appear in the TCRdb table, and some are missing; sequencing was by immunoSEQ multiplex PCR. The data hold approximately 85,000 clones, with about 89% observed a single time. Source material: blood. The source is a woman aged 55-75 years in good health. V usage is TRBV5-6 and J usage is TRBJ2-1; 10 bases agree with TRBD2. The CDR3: CASSLGTSGNYNEQFF. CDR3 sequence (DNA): TGTGCCAGCAGCTTGGGTACTAGCGGGAACTACAATGAGCAGTTCTTC. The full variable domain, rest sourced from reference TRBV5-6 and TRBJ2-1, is DAGVTQSPTHLIKTRGQQVTLRCSPKSGHDTVSWYQQALGQGPQFIFQYYEEEERQRGNFPDRFSGHQFPNYSSELNVNALLLGDSALYLCASSLGTSGNYNEQFFGPGTRLTVL.